This record concerns one T cell receptor (beta chain) sequence. The source of the sample is a study of T cell changes during pregnancy in multiple sclerosis. The method was immunoSEQ multiplex PCR; TCRdb's version includes in-frame clones alone and lacks a portion of them. The sample has about 40,000 clones; 90% to 95% are singletons. This TCR was recovered from a female donor with multiple sclerosis, enrolled in a pregnancy study. The material was peripheral blood, obtained in the third trimester of pregnancy.

The CDR3 reads CASSPSRSGQGVGGELFF. The DNA of the CDR3 is TGTGCCAGCTCACCCTCACGATCAGGACAGGGGGTCGGCGGGGAGCTGTTTTTT. The chain links TRBV18 to TRBJ2-2, with 10 bases matching TRBD1. Germline V gene lookup returns CDR1 KGHSH and CDR2 LQKENI. Trimming at V came to 3 bases and at J to 7 bases, leaving 14 bases not matched to a gene. The CDR3 covers 18 residues.